This TCR beta chain was observed in a study of blood T cell repertoires in COVID-19. On the study more broadly: From T cells, B-cell-depleted T cells, or PBMCs came the material, which was cDNA or gDNA.

In regard to this clone: One end of the junction fails to match germline, which may point to a read error.

Clones were sequenced by immunoSEQ multiplex PCR, and TCRdb holds only the in-frame ones, with some missing. The data contain under 300,000 clones, roughly nine tenths of them singletons. Germline V gives CDR1 SGDLS, CDR2 YYNGEE. The CDR3 loop spans 16 amino acids. The clonotype was recovered from a human donor in a cohort exposed to, infected with or recovered from COVID-19 (not recorded which). The donor label of this sample is uncertain. The sample taken for sequencing was PBMCs or T cells enriched from blood (not recorded which). This sequence joins TRBV9 and TRBJ1-6, with no clear D. CDR3 DNA: TGTGCCAGCAGCGTAGGTGGTAGCTCCTATAATTCACCCTTCCACTTT. Translated, it gives CASSVGGSSYNSPFHF.